Following are 32 T cell receptor beta chains from one sample sequenced in a study of blood T cell repertoires in COVID-19. Only in-frame clones appear in the TCRdb table, and some are missing; sequencing was by immunoSEQ multiplex PCR. The sample carries tens of thousands of clones, around nine tenths recorded once. Sequencing used peripheral blood. The source of these receptors is a human donor with active COVID-19. The donor label of this sample is uncertain.

This clone was detected once. V is TRBV6-5 and J is TRBJ2-2, with 9 bases matching TRBD2. The CDR3 runs to 15 residues. Germline V gene sequence: CDR1 MNHEY, CDR2 SVGAGI. Unmatched junction bases numbered 5, after V lost 5 bases and J lost 4 bases. The CDR3 sequence: CASSPRTSVTGELFF. DNA for the CDR3: TGTGCCAGCAGTCCACGGACTAGCGTCACCGGGGAGCTGTTTTTT.

The V call is TRBV10-3, the J call TRBJ2-7; 13 nucleotides align to TRBD2. V was pared by 4 bases and J by 3 bases, with 0 bases of the junction left unmatched. Germline V gives CDR1 ENHRY, CDR2 SYGVKD. This CDR3 contains 14 residues. The CDR3 DNA is TGTGCCATCAGTGGACTAGCGGGGGGCTACGAGCAGTACTTC. Its translation is CAISGLAGGYEQYF.

The gene calls are TRBV14 and TRBJ1-3, with TRBD1 identical over 7 bases. CDR1 and CDR2 from the germline V gene are SGHDN and FVKESK. CDR3 size: 17 residues. After removal of 4 bases from V and 1 base from J, the junction contained 10 bases not matched to a gene. CDR3 nucleotide sequence: TGTGCCAGCAGCCGGGACAGATGGCTGGGGTCTGGAAACACCATATATTTT. Its protein is CASSRDRWLGSGNTIYF. The entire variable domain, with the rest obtained from reference TRBV14 and TRBJ1-3, is as follows: EAGVTQFPSHSVIEKGQTVTLRCDPISGHDNLYWYRRVMGKEIKFLLHFVKESKQDESGMPNNRFLAERTGGTYSTLKVQPAELEDSGVYFCASSRDRWLGSGNTIYFGEGSWLTVV.

The chain joins TRBV9 to TRBJ2-7; 9 nucleotides agree with TRBD1. The CDR3 totals 15 residues. The germline gives CDR1 SGDLS, CDR2 YYNGEE. V trimming: 4 bases; J trimming: 8 bases; junction bases outside the gene matches: 13. The CDR3, as DNA: TGTGCCAGCAGCCCGCAAGGGACAGGGCAGGGCCAGCAGTACTTC. It yields the protein CASSPQGTGQGQQYF. The full variable domain, in which reference TRBV9 and TRBJ2-7 provide the parts outside the CDR3, is DSGVTQTPKHLITATGQRVTLRCSPRSGDLSVYWYQQSLDQGLQFLIQYYNGEERAKGNILERFSAQQFPDLHSELNLSSLELGDSALYFCASSPQGTGQGQQYFGPGTRLTVT.

This chain joins TRBV18 and TRBJ1-1, with D perhaps TRBD1 (5 bases). Germline CDR1 reads KGHSH; CDR2 reads LQKENI. This CDR3 has 15 residues. The germline V and J ends were trimmed by 0 bases and 5 bases, with 13 bases remaining between them. CDR3 sequence: CASSPPARVPTEAFF. The CDR3 coding sequence is TGTGCCAGCTCACCACCGGCCAGGGTACCTACTGAAGCTTTCTTT.

The count of this clone is one. The chain has TRBV19 and TRBJ1-1; D possibly corresponds to TRBD1 (6 bases). V was clipped by 9 bases and J by 5 bases, with 10 bases between them. The CDR3 has 11 amino acids. Looked up from germline, CDR1 is LNHDA and CDR2 is SQIVND (reference sequence). The chain's CDR3 is CASRGKTEAFF. CDR3 DNA sequence: TGTGCCAGCAGGGGAAAGACTGAAGCTTTCTTT.

The chain uses TRBV7-2 and TRBJ2-5, with 9 bases that match TRBD2. The CDR3 covers 16 residues. CDR1 and CDR2 from the germline V gene are SGHTA and FQGNSA. After removal of 1 base from V and 2 bases from J, the junction contained 5 bases not matched to a gene. The CDR3 nucleotides are TGTGCCAGCAGCTTAGTTGGTAGCGGGGGACAAGAGACCCAGTACTTC. Amino acid sequence: CASSLVGSGGQETQYF.

The chain employs TRBV7-2 and TRBJ1-2; D may be TRBD1 (6 bases). The V and J ends lost 1 base and 4 bases respectively, with 16 bases between them. Per the germline V gene, CDR1 is SGHTA and CDR2 is FQGNSA. CDR3 size: 16 residues. The CDR3 sequence: CASSLDPGEPIYGYTF. CDR3 DNA sequence: TGTGCCAGCAGCTTAGATCCAGGGGAACCTATCTATGGCTACACCTTC.

V gene TRBV9 combines with J gene TRBJ2-5, with 10 bases matching TRBD2. The CDR3 loop spans 15 amino acids. CDR1 is SGDLS and CDR2 is YYNGEE in the germline V gene. V lost 4 bases to trimming and J lost 5 bases; unmatched junction nucleotides: 8. The CDR3 DNA follows: TGTGCCAGCAGCCCAATAGCGGGGGGAGGGGAGACCCAGTACTTC. As protein: CASSPIAGGGETQYF.

V usage is TRBV10-3 and J usage is TRBJ2-7; TRBD2 matches 16 bases. The length of the CDR3 is 17 residues. Unmatched junction bases numbered 5, after V lost 3 bases and J lost 3 bases. The germline CDR1 and CDR2 sequences are ENHRY and SYGVKD. This CDR3 is CAISESGTSGGDYEQYF. DNA of the CDR3: TGTGCCATCAGTGAATCGGGGACTAGCGGGGGGGACTACGAGCAGTACTTC.

CDR3 DNA sequence: TGTGCCAGCAGTGAAAGAGAAGCCCAGCCCCAGCATTTT. Translated: CASSEREAQPQHF. The chain has TRBV6-1 and TRBJ1-5, with no clear D. In germline, CDR1 is MNHNS, CDR2 SASEGT. V was clipped by 2 bases and J by 7 bases, with 9 bases between them. The CDR3 runs to 13 residues.

The rearrangement links TRBV20-1 to TRBJ1-2, with TRBD1 matching over 7 bases. V gave up 3 bases and J gave up 4 bases; unmatched junction bases: 14. CDR3 length equals 16 residues. Germline CDR1 DFQATT, CDR2 SNEGSKA (reference sequence). CDR3 coding DNA: TGCAGTGCTAGTACTCGGGGACAGCTAAATTCCTATGGCTACACCTTC. Translating it yields CSASTRGQLNSYGYTF.

This clone was seen once. This chain uses TRBV6-5 with TRBJ2-5; D is unresolved. In germline, CDR1 is MNHEY, CDR2 SVGAGI. Trimming stripped 0 bases from V and 5 bases from J, with 10 bases between. This CDR3 is 14 amino acids long. CDR3 protein: CASSYSTIQETQYF. The CDR3, as DNA: TGTGCCAGCAGTTACTCAACGATCCAGGAGACCCAGTACTTC.

This clone was picked up a small number of times. The chain employs TRBV24-1 and TRBJ2-3; the match to TRBD2 covers 10 bases. This CDR3 is 16 amino acids long. Germline V lookup: CDR1 KGHDR, CDR2 SFDVKD. Losses at the gene ends were 1 base for V and 6 bases for J; bases not matched to a gene: 6. The CDR3 reads CATSDFKASGGDTQYF. The CDR3 nucleotides read TGTGCCACCAGTGATTTTAAGGCTAGCGGGGGTGATACGCAGTATTTT.

The chain is built from TRBV2 and TRBJ2-5; TRBD2 might be the D (6 bases). V shed 5 bases and J shed 0 bases, with 16 bases lying between them. The CDR3 is 16 residues long. Germline-derived CDR1 and CDR2 are SNHLY and FYNNEI. The CDR3 spells CASSRLEAVYQETQYF. As DNA, the CDR3 is TGTGCCAGCAGTCGACTAGAGGCGGTGTACCAAGAGACCCAGTACTTC.

The V call is TRBV11-3, the J call TRBJ2-3, with 9 bases matching TRBD2. CDR3 length equals 16 residues. Germline loops: CDR1 SGHNT, CDR2 YENEEA. V lost 5 bases to trimming and J lost 2 bases; unmatched junction nucleotides: 8. The CDR3 DNA reads as TGTGCCAGCAGCCGCGGGGGGGGCCTACCCACAGATACGCAGTATTTT. It specifies CASSRGGGLPTDTQYF. The full variable domain, in which reference TRBV11-3 and TRBJ2-3 provide the parts outside the CDR3, is EAGVVQSPRYKIIEKKQPVAFWCNPISGHNTLYWYLQNLGQGPELLIRYENEEAVDDSQLPKDRFSAERLKGVDSTLKIQPAELGDSAVYLCASSRGGGLPTDTQYFGPGTRLTVL.

V usage is TRBV18 and J usage is TRBJ2-1; 10 bases fit TRBD2. With V trimmed by 3 bases and J by 10 bases, 6 bases remained unmatched. Germline V gives CDR1 KGHSH, CDR2 LQKENI. This CDR3 spans 14 amino acids. The CDR3 bases are TGTGCCAGCTCACCTAGAGCGGGGGGGCACGAGCAGTTCTTC. Translated: CASSPRAGGHEQFF.

The chain joins TRBV4-3 to TRBJ1-2; D is undetermined. CDR3 length: 15 residues. The germline V and J ends were trimmed by 1 base and 6 bases, with 15 bases remaining between them. Germline V CDR1 and CDR2: LGHNA, YSLEER. The CDR3 sequence: CASSQGVTPSHGYTF. The CDR3 coding sequence is TGCGCCAGCAGCCAAGGAGTTACCCCAAGTCATGGCTACACCTTC.

In its sample, this clone was seen once. The V and J genes are TRBV6-2 or TRBV6-3 and TRBJ1-1, with TRBD1 as a possible D gene (6 bases). Germline CDR1 reads MNHEY; CDR2 reads SVGEGT. V lost 6 bases, J lost 0 bases, and 20 bases lay in between. This CDR3 region has 17 residues. CDR3 bases: TGTGCCAGCAGCCCTACCGGACAGAGAGGGATGAACACTGAAGCTTTCTTT. Protein sequence: CASSPTGQRGMNTEAFF.

This chain uses TRBV9 with TRBJ2-7, with 12 bases identical to TRBD2. The CDR3 runs 15 residues. With V trimmed by 5 bases and J by 7 bases, 10 bases remained unmatched. Looked up from germline, CDR1 is SGDLS and CDR2 is YYNGEE. DNA for the CDR3: TGTGCCAGCAGTTCCTCTAGCGGGGGGGCCGGAGAGCAGTACTTC. Translating it yields CASSSSSGGAGEQYF.

The gene calls are TRBV6-5 and TRBJ1-2, with TRBD1 matching over 8 bases. The germline V gene has CDR1 MNHEY and CDR2 SVGAGI. The CDR3 has 13 amino acids. The V gene end was trimmed by 5 bases and the J gene end by 2 bases; junction bases not matched to a gene: 1. The CDR3 DNA follows: TGTGCCAGCAGTCGGACAGGGAACTATGGCTACACCTTC. This translates into CASSRTGNYGYTF.

The chain carries TRBV12-3 or TRBV12-4 and TRBJ2-2, with D hard to call. This CDR3 comprises 11 residues. V lost 7 bases, J lost 8 bases, and 8 bases lay in between. The CDR3 region has the DNA TGTGCCAGCACCCTAGGAGGGGAGCTGTTTTTT. Encoded protein: CASTLGGELFF.

The rearrangement links TRBV27 to TRBJ1-2; possible D gene TRBD1, 6 bases. V was pared by 4 bases and J by 0 bases, with 27 bases between. Germline V gene lookup returns CDR1 MNHEY and CDR2 SMNVEV (reference sequence). The CDR3 is 20 amino acids. CDR3 coding DNA: TGTGCCAGCAGTTCCGGAGCGGGGGCGGGATCGTTGTATGCTAACTATGGCTACACCTTC. Translating it yields CASSSGAGAGSLYANYGYTF.

The V gene is TRBV18, the J gene TRBJ2-7, with 9 bases lining up with TRBD1. V gave up 6 bases and J gave up 5 bases; unmatched junction bases: 5. CDR3 length: 13 residues. Germline V lookup: CDR1 KGHSH, CDR2 LQKENI. The CDR3 region has the DNA TGTGCCAGCTCTAACAGGGGGCCAGACGAGCAGTACTTC. Its translation is CASSNRGPDEQYF.

The rearrangement joins TRBV28 to TRBJ1-3, with D tentatively TRBD1 (6 bases). The CDR3 has 16 amino acids. V was cut by 5 bases and J by 0 bases, with 14 bases left in between. Germline CDR1 is MDHEN and CDR2 is SYDVKM. The DNA for the CDR3 is TGTGCCAGCAGTAACCAGGGGTACGGCTCTGGAAACACCATATATTTT. Amino acids: CASSNQGYGSGNTIYF.

The chain carries TRBV6-1 and TRBJ2-4; 13 bases match TRBD2. The CDR3 loop spans 17 amino acids. The V gene's germline CDR1 is MNHNS and CDR2 SASEGT. After removal of 4 bases from V and 9 bases from J, the junction contained 12 bases not matched to a gene. CDR3 DNA sequence: TGTGCCAGCAGTGGGCTACTAGCGGGGGGGCGACTTGGCATTCAGTACTTC. Translated, it gives CASSGLLAGGRLGIQYF.

The rearrangement links TRBV7-8 to TRBJ2-3; 8 nucleotides agree with TRBD1. The CDR3 spans 16 residues. V was pared by 5 bases and J by 0 bases, with 7 bases of the junction left unmatched. Germline V gene sequence: CDR1 SGHVS, CDR2 FQNEAQ. The CDR3 reads CASSERTGTSTDTQYF. For the CDR3, the DNA is TGTGCCAGCAGCGAGCGGACAGGGACGAGCACAGATACGCAGTATTTT.

This sequence joins TRBV18 and TRBJ2-3, with D maybe TRBD2 (6 bases). CDR1 KGHSH and CDR2 LQKENI come from the germline V gene. The V end was cut by 2 bases, the J end by 2 bases, with 11 bases between. The CDR3 loop spans 15 amino acids. CDR3 sequence: CASSPVGGPTDTQYF. Here the CDR3 DNA reads TGTGCCAGCTCACCAGTGGGGGGACCCACAGATACGCAGTATTTT.

This clone appeared a single time. This chain joins TRBV5-1 and TRBJ2-2; the D is unclear. The germline gives CDR1 SGHRS, CDR2 YFSETQ. Trimming removed 1 base at V and 2 bases at J, with 9 bases between. The CDR3 totals 15 residues. The CDR3 protein is CASSLFGPNTGELFF. The CDR3 DNA sequence: TGCGCCAGCAGCTTGTTTGGGCCAAACACCGGGGAGCTGTTTTTT.

The chain is built from TRBV6-5 and TRBJ2-7; the D gene is possibly TRBD2 (6 bases). CDR3 length: 14 residues. CDR1 is MNHEY, CDR2 SVGAGI, per germline. The V end lost 6 bases, the J end lost 7 bases, and 19 bases lay between the germline ends. In DNA form, the CDR3 reads TGTGCCAGCAGCCTCATCCGCGGGGCGGGGGAGCAGTACTTC. Protein: CASSLIRGAGEQYF.

The V and J genes are TRBV29-1 and TRBJ2-4; maybe TRBD2 (6 bases). The CDR3 covers 15 residues. The germline V gene has CDR1 SQVTM and CDR2 ANQGSEA. V was trimmed by 2 bases and J by 0 bases, leaving 11 bases between them. CDR3 amino acids: CSVEIAELAKNIQYF. The CDR3 DNA follows: TGCAGCGTTGAAATAGCGGAGCTAGCCAAAAACATTCAGTACTTC.

The chain uses TRBV19 and TRBJ2-7; D might be TRBD1 (5 bases). The CDR3 spans 14 residues. Germline-derived CDR1 and CDR2 are LNHDA and SQIVND (reference sequence). Deletions cut 4 bases from V and 5 bases from J, with 15 bases between. CDR3 nucleotide sequence: TGTGCCAGTAGTACCGACTTGGGGCTCCACGAGCAGTACTTC. Translation: CASSTDLGLHEQYF. Variable domain in full (rest from reference TRBV19 and TRBJ2-7): DGGITQSPKYLFRKEGQNVTLSCEQNLNHDAMYWYRQDPGQGLRLIYYSQIVNDFQKGDIAEGYSVSREKKESFPLTVTSAQKNPTAFYLCASSTDLGLHEQYFGPGTRLTVT.